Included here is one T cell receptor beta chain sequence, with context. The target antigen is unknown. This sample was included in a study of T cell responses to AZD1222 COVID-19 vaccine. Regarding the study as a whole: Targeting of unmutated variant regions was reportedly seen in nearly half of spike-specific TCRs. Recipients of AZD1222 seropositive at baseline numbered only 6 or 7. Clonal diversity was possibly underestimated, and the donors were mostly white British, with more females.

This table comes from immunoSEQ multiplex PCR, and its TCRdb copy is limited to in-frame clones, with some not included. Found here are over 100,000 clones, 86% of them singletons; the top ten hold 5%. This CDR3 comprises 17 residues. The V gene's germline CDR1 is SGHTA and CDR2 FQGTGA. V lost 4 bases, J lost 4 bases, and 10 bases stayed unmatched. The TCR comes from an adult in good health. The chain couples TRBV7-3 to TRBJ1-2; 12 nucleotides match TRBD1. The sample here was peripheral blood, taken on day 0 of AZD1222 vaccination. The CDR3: CASSSIGTGGVVYGYTF. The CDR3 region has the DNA TGTGCCAGCAGCTCCATAGGGACAGGGGGCGTTGTCTATGGCTACACCTTC.